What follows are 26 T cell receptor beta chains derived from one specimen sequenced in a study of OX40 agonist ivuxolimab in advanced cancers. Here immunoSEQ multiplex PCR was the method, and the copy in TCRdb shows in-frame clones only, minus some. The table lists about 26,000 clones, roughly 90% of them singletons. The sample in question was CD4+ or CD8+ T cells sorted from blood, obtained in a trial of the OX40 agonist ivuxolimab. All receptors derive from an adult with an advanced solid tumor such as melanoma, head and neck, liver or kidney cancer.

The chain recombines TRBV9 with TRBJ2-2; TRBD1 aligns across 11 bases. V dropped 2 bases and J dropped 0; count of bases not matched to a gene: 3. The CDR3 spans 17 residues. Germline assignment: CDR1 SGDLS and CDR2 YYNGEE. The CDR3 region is CASSVPGQGANTGELFF. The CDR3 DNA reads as TGTGCCAGCAGCGTCCCGGGACAGGGGGCGAACACCGGGGAGCTGTTTTTT.

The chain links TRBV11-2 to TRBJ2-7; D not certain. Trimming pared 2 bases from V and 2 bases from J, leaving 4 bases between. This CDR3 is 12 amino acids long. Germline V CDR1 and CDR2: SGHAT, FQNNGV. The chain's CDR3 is CASSLLAYEQYF. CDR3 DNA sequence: TGTGCCAGCAGCTTATTAGCCTACGAGCAGTACTTC.

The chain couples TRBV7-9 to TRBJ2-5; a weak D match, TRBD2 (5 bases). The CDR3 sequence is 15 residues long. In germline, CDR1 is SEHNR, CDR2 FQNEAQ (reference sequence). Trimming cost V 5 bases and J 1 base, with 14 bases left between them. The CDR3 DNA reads TGTGCCAGCAGCCCTGCCGTGAGCGGCCAAGAGACCCAGTACTTC. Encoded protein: CASSPAVSGQETQYF.

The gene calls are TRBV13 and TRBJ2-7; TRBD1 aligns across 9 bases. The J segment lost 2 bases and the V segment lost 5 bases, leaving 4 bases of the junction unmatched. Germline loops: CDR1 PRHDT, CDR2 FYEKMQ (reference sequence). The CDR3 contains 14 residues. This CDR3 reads CASSPDRGTYEQYF. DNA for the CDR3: TGTGCCAGCAGCCCGGACAGGGGCACCTACGAGCAGTACTTC.

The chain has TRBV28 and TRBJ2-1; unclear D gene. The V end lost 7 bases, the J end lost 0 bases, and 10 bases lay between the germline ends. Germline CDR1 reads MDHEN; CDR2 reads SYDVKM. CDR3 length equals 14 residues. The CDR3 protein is CASKQMGSYNEQFF. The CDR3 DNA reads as TGTGCCAGCAAGCAGATGGGCTCCTACAATGAGCAGTTCTTC.

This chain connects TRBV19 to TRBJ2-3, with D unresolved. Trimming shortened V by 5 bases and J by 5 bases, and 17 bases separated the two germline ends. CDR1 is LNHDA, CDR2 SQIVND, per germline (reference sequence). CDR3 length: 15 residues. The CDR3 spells CASSRRSSRLDTQYF. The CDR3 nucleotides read TGTGCCAGTAGTCGGAGAAGTTCGCGTCTAGATACGCAGTATTTT. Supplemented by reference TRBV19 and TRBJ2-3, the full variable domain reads DGGITQSPKYLFRKEGQNVTLSCEQNLNHDAMYWYRQDPGQGLRLIYYSQIVNDFQKGDIAEGYSVSREKKESFPLTVTSAQKNPTAFYLCASSRRSSRLDTQYFGPGTRLTVL.

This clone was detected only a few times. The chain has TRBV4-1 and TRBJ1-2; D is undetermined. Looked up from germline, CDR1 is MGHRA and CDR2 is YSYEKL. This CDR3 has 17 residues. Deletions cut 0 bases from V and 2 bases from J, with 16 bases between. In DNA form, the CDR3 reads TGCGCCAGCAGCCAAGATACGGAACAGAGTTTCAACTATGGCTACACCTTC. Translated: CASSQDTEQSFNYGYTF.

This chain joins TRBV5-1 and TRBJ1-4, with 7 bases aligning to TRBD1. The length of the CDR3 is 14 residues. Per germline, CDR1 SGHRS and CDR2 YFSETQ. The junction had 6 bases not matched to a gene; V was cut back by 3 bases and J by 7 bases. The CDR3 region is CASSSPGQFEKLFF. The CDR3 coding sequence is TGCGCCAGCAGCTCACCGGGACAGTTTGAAAAACTGTTTTTT.

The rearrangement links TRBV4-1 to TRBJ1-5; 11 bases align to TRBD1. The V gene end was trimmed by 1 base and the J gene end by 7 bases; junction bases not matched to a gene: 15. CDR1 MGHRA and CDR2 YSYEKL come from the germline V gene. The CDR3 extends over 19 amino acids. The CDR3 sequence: CASSQGLYSGTGGRQPQHF. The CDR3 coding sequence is TGCGCCAGCAGCCAAGGCCTCTATTCGGGGACAGGGGGTAGGCAGCCCCAGCATTTT.

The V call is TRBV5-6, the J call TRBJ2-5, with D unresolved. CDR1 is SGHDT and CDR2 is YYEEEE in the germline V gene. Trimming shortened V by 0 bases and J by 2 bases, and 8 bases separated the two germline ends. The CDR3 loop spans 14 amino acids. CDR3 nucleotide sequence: TGTGCCAGCAGCTTGGACAGCCTACAAGAGACCCAGTACTTC. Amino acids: CASSLDSLQETQYF.

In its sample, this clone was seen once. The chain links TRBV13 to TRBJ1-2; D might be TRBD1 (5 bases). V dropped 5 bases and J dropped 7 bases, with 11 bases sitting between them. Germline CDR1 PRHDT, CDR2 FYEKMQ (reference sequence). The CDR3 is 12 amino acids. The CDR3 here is CASSVGGGGYTF. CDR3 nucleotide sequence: TGTGCCAGCAGCGTGGGCGGGGGTGGCTACACCTTC. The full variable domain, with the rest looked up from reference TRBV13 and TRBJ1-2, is AAGVIQSPRHLIKEKRETATLKCYPIPRHDTVYWYQQGPGQDPQFLISFYEKMQSDKGSIPDRFSAQQFSDYHSELNMSSLELGDSALYFCASSVGGGGYTFGSGTRLTVV.

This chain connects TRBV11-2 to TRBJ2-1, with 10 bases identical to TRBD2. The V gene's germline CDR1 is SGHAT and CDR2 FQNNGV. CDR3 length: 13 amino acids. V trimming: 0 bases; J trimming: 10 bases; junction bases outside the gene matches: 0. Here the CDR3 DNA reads TGTGCCAGCAGCTTAGAACTAGCGGGGGAGCAGTTCTTC. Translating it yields CASSLELAGEQFF.

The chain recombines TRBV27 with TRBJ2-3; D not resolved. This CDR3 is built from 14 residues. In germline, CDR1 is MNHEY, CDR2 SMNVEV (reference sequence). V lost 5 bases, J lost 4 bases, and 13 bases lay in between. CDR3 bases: TGTGCCAGCAGTCCTCTGATGGGATCAGATACGCAGTATTTT. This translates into CASSPLMGSDTQYF.

CDR3 sequence (DNA): TGCGCCAGCAGCTTGGATTGGGAGGGGGGGAGGGAGCAGTACTTC. Encoded protein: CASSLDWEGGREQYF. The chain links TRBV5-1 to TRBJ2-7, with D possibly being TRBD2 (7 bases). The germline CDR1 and CDR2 sequences are SGHRS and YFSETQ. Trimming pared 0 bases from V and 7 bases from J, leaving 17 bases between. This CDR3 region has 15 residues.

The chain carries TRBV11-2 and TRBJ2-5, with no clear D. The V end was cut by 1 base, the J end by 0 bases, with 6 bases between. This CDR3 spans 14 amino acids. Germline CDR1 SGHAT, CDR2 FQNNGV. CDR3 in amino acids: CASSLVRYQETQYF. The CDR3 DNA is TGTGCCAGCAGCTTAGTGAGGTACCAAGAGACCCAGTACTTC. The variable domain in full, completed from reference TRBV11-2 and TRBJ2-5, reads EAGVAQSPRYKIIEKRQSVAFWCNPISGHATLYWYQQILGQGPKLLIQFQNNGVVDDSQLPKDRFSAERLKGVDSTLKIQPAKLEDSAVYLCASSLVRYQETQYFGPGTRLLVL.

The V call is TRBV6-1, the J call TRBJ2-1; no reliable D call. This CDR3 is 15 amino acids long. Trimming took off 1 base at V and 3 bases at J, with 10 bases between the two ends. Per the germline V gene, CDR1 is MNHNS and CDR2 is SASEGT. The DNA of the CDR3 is TGTGCCAGCAGTGAAGGGTCCAAGATCTACAATGAGCAGTTCTTC. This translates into CASSEGSKIYNEQFF.

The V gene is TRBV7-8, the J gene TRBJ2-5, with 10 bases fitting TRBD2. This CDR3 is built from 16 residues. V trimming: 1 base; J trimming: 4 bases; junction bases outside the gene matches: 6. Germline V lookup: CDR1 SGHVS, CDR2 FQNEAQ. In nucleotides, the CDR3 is TGTGCCAGCAGCTTAGAACTAGCGGGGATGGGAGAGACCCAGTACTTC. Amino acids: CASSLELAGMGETQYF. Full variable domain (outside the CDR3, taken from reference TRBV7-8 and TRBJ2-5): GAGVSQSPRYKVAKRGQDVALRCDPISGHVSLFWYQQALGQGPEFLTYFQNEAQLDKSGLPSDRFFAERPEGSVSTLKIQRTQQEDSAVYLCASSLELAGMGETQYFGPGTRLLVL.

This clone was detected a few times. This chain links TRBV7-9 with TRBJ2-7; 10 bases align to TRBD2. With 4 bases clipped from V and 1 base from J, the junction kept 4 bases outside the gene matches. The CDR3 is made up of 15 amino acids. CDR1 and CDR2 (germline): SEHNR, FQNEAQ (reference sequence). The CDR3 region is CASSSTSGLSYEQYF. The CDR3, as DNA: TGTGCCAGCAGCTCGACTAGCGGGTTATCCTACGAGCAGTACTTC.

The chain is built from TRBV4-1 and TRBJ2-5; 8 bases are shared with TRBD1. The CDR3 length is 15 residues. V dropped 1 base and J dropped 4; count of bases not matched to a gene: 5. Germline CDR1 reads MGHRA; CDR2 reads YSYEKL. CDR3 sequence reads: CASSQGQGAGETQYF. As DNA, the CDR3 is TGCGCCAGCAGCCAAGGGCAGGGGGCAGGAGAGACCCAGTACTTC.

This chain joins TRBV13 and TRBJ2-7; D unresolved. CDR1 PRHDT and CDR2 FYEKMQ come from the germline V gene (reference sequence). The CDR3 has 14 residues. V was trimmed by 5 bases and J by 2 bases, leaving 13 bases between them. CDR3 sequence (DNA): TGTGCCAGCAGCCCAGGCAGTGGAACCTACGAGCAGTACTTC. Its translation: CASSPGSGTYEQYF.

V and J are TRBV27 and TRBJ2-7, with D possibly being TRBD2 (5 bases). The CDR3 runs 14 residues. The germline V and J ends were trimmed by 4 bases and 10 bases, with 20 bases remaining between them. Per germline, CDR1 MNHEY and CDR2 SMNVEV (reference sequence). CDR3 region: CASSSYGEGYLQYF. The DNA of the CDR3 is TGTGCCAGCAGTTCGTACGGGGAAGGGTATTTACAGTACTTC.

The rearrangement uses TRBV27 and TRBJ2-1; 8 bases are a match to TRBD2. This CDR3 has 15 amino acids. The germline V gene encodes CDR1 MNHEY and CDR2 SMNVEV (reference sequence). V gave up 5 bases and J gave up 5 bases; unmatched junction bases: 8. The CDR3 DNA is TGTGCCAGCAGTGCAAGGGGCGGGGGGAACAATGAGCAGTTCTTC. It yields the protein CASSARGGGNNEQFF.

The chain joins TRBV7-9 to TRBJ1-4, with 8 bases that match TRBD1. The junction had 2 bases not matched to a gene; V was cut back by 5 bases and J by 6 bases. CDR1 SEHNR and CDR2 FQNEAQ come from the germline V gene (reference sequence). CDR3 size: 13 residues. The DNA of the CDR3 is TGTGCCAGCAGCCGGACAGGGTATGAAAAACTGTTTTTT. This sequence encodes CASSRTGYEKLFF.

The CDR3 nucleotides are TGTGCCAGCAGCCACAAAGAACCGACCTTTGGAGCGGGAGTTGAGACCCAGTACTTC. This translates into CASSHKEPTFGAGVETQYF. The rearrangement uses TRBV14 and TRBJ2-5; 8 nucleotides align to TRBD2. This CDR3 spans 19 amino acids. The germline CDR1 and CDR2 sequences are SGHDN and FVKESK. With 3 bases clipped from V and 5 bases from J, the junction kept 20 bases outside the gene matches.

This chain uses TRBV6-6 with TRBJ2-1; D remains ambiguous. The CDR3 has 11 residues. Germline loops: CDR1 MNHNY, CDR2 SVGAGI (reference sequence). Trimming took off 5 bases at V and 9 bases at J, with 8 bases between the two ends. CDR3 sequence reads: CASSPRGEQFF. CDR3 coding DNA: TGTGCCAGCAGTCCGAGAGGTGAGCAGTTCTTC.

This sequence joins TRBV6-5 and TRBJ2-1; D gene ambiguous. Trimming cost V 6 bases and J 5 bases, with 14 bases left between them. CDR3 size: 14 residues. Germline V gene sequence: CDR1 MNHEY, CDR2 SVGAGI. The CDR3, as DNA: TGTGCCAGCAGCCCGGAGTATCCCGACAATGAGCAGTTCTTC. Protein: CASSPEYPDNEQFF.